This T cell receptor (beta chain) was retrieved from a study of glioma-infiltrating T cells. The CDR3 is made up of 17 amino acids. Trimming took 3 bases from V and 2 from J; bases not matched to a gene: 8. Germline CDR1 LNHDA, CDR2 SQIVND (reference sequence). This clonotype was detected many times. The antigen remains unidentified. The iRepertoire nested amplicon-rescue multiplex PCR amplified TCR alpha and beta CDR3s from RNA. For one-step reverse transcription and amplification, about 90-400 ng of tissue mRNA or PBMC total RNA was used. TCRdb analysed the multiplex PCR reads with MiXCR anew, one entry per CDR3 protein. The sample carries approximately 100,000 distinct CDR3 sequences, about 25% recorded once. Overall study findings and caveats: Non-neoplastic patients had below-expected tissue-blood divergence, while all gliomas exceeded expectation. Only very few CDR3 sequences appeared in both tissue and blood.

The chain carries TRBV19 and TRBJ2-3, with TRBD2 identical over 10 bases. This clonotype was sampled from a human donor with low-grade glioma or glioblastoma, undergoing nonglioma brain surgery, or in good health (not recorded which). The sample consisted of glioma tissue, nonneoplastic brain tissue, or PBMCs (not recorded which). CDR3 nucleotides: TGTGCCAGTAGTATGGAGCGGGGGGGGGTCGACACAGATACGCAGTATTTT. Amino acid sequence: CASSMERGGVDTDTQYF.